This T cell receptor beta chain was identified in a study of blood T cell repertoires in COVID-19. CDR1 MDHEN and CDR2 SYDVKM come from the germline V gene. Losses at the gene ends were 6 bases for V and 1 base for J; bases not matched to a gene: 11. The CDR3 consists of 16 residues. The method was immunoSEQ multiplex PCR; TCRdb's version includes in-frame clones alone and lacks a portion of them. The sample includes nearly 110,000 clones, about 93% of them seen just once. The source of this sequence is a woman younger than 45 with acute or convalescent COVID-19. This chain connects TRBV28 to TRBJ1-2, with TRBD1 matching over 7 bases. The sequencing sample was made of peripheral blood. For the CDR3, the DNA is TGTGCCAGCAGATCTCATACCGGGACAGTTAACTATGGCTACACCTTC. Residues: CASRSHTGTVNYGYTF.